The 14 T cell receptor beta chains below come from one sample, sequenced in a study of blood T cell repertoires in COVID-19. Some clones are missing from TCRdb's copy, which holds only in-frame ones; the method was immunoSEQ multiplex PCR. The data hold a few hundred thousand clones, with roughly 90% observed a single time. The sample consisted of PBMCs or T cells enriched from blood (not recorded which). Source of these receptors: a man between 18 and 35 years old with acute COVID-19.

The rearrangement links TRBV4-2 to TRBJ2-7; 11 bases map to TRBD2. The V and J ends lost 2 bases and 3 bases, in that order; junction bases with no gene match: 3. The CDR3 has 15 amino acids. Germline V CDR1 and CDR2: LGHNA, YNFKEQ. This CDR3 is CASSQLTSGSYEQYF. The CDR3 nucleotides are TGTGCCAGCAGCCAATTAACTAGCGGGAGCTACGAGCAGTACTTC.

This rearrangement joins TRBV14 to TRBJ2-2; 8 bases are shared with TRBD2. The CDR3 is 17 amino acids. Germline loops: CDR1 SGHDN, CDR2 FVKESK. The junction had 10 bases not matched to a gene; V was cut back by 4 bases and J by 3 bases. CDR3 in amino acids: CASSLPGGAGDTGELFF. For the CDR3, the DNA is TGTGCCAGCAGCCTGCCCGGGGGAGCGGGAGACACCGGGGAGCTGTTTTTT. The entire variable domain, with the rest obtained from reference TRBV14 and TRBJ2-2, is as follows: EAGVTQFPSHSVIEKGQTVTLRCDPISGHDNLYWYRRVMGKEIKFLLHFVKESKQDESGMPNNRFLAERTGGTYSTLKVQPAELEDSGVYFCASSLPGGAGDTGELFFGEGSRLTVL.

CDR3 nucleotides: TGTGCCAGCAGAATCCGACAAACGGGCAATCAGCCCCAGCATTTT. It encodes CASRIRQTGNQPQHF. The V call is TRBV6-5, the J call TRBJ1-5; D is unclear. Trimming took 6 bases from V and 2 from J, leaving 14 bases between them. This CDR3 comprises 15 residues. CDR1 is MNHEY, CDR2 SVGAGI, per germline.

The rearrangement uses TRBV15 and TRBJ2-5, with 12 bases fitting TRBD2. The CDR3 covers 15 residues. Germline V gene lookup returns CDR1 LNHNV and CDR2 YYDKDF (reference sequence). The trim removed 5 bases at V and 5 bases at J, leaving 6 bases unmatched. This CDR3 is CATSVSTSGSETQYF. As DNA, the CDR3 is TGTGCCACCAGCGTTTCGACTAGCGGGAGCGAGACCCAGTACTTC.

The genes are TRBV27 and TRBJ1-1, with 9 bases fitting TRBD1. CDR1 MNHEY and CDR2 SMNVEV come from the germline V gene (reference sequence). CDR3 length: 13 amino acids. Trimming at V came to 10 bases and at J to 7 bases, leaving 10 bases not matched to a gene. The CDR3 loop is CATGAGTGFEAFF. The DNA of the CDR3 is TGTGCCACCGGCGCCGGGACAGGGTTTGAAGCTTTCTTT.

V usage is TRBV7-3 and J usage is TRBJ1-3; 7 bases are shared with TRBD1. V gave up 0 bases and J gave up 2 bases; unmatched junction bases: 1. Germline V CDR1 and CDR2: SGHTA, FQGTGA. CDR3 length: 15 amino acids. The CDR3 nucleotides read TGTGCCAGCAGCTTAACAGGGGGCCCTGGAAACACCATATATTTT. Translation gives CASSLTGGPGNTIYF.

The chain recombines TRBV6-1 with TRBJ1-6; 10 bases align to TRBD1. Trimming removed 4 bases from V and 8 bases from J; junction bases left unmatched: 11. Germline assignment: CDR1 MNHNS and CDR2 SASEGT. CDR3 length: 17 amino acids. The CDR3 region is CASSAFVGQGLDSPLHF. DNA of the CDR3: TGTGCCAGCAGTGCCTTCGTGGGACAGGGGTTGGATTCACCCCTCCACTTT.

The chain carries TRBV14 and TRBJ2-7, with 11 positions matching TRBD1. The CDR3 is 21 amino acids. The germline V gene has CDR1 SGHDN and CDR2 FVKESK. Trimming at V came to 1 base and at J to 1 base, leaving 18 bases not matched to a gene. The CDR3 loop is CASSQVYTGQGGHGPSYEQYF. CDR3 in DNA: TGTGCCAGCAGCCAAGTATACACGGGACAGGGGGGCCATGGACCGTCCTACGAGCAGTACTTC.

This sequence joins TRBV28 and TRBJ1-5; 7 nucleotides align to TRBD1. Per the germline V gene, CDR1 is MDHEN and CDR2 is SYDVKM. V was clipped by 1 base and J by 2 bases; unmatched bases: 5. The CDR3 covers 16 residues. The CDR3 coding sequence is TGTGCCAGCAGTTTATCCTTCGGACAGGGCAATCAGCCCCAGCATTTT. Translating gives CASSLSFGQGNQPQHF. Full variable domain (rest looked up from reference TRBV28 and TRBJ1-5): DVKVTQSSRYLVKRTGEKVFLECVQDMDHENMFWYRQDPGLGLRLIYFSYDVKMKEKGDIPEGYSVSREKKERFSLILESASTNQTSMYLCASSLSFGQGNQPQHFGDGTRLSIL.

The count of this clone is one. The V and J genes are TRBV7-2 and TRBJ1-2, with 10 bases matching TRBD1. V was pared by 5 bases and J by 3 bases, with 3 bases of the junction left unmatched. The CDR3 totals 14 residues. The V gene's germline CDR1 is SGHTA and CDR2 FQGNSA. DNA of the CDR3: TGTGCCAGCAGCCGGGACAGGGGAGACTATGGCTACACCTTC. Its protein is CASSRDRGDYGYTF.

This clone occurred once. This chain connects TRBV23-1 to TRBJ2-7; no clear D. TRBV23-1 counts as an open reading frame of uncertain function. V dropped 0 bases and J dropped 2 bases, with 8 bases sitting between them. This CDR3 contains 14 residues. CDR3 sequence (DNA): TGCGCCAGCAGTCAATCGCACAGAGCCTACGAGCAGTACTTC. Protein: CASSQSHRAYEQYF.

This chain links TRBV6-5 with TRBJ2-2; TRBD1 aligns across 9 bases. The CDR3 consists of 16 residues. Germline CDR1 and CDR2: MNHEY and SVGAGI. After removal of 2 bases from V and 6 bases from J, the junction contained 7 bases not matched to a gene. The CDR3 spells CASSYGTGYTSGELFF. CDR3 coding DNA: TGTGCCAGCAGTTACGGGACAGGGTATACGTCCGGGGAGCTGTTTTTT.

CDR3 in DNA: TGTGCCATCAGTGAGACAGGGGTGTCCTCTGAAGCTTTCTTT. This sequence encodes CAISETGVSSEAFF. The V gene is TRBV10-3, the J gene TRBJ1-1; the match to TRBD1 covers 7 bases. CDR1 and CDR2 from the germline V gene are ENHRY and SYGVKD. The CDR3 sequence is 14 residues long. V lost 2 bases and J lost 6; bases outside the gene matches: 6.

The rearrangement uses TRBV6-1 and TRBJ2-7, with no clear D. V lost 3 bases, J lost 5 bases, and 11 bases lay in between. CDR3 length equals 13 residues. The germline CDR1 and CDR2 sequences are MNHNS and SASEGT. The CDR3 DNA sequence: TGTGCCAGCAGTGAGAGTCTTTCCGACGAGCAGTACTTC. Protein product: CASSESLSDEQYF.